This T cell receptor (beta chain) was sequenced during a study of cytomegalovirus exposure and HLA in healthy donors. Study-wide findings and caveats: A missense DCLRE1C variant was associated with V- and J-gene trimming of TCR beta chains in a later analysis, and an independent cohort replicated the association. Earlier analysis yielded a pattern in which most TCR beta V segments were productive about 90% or about 30% of the time.

In the PCR, 60 Vbeta and 13 Jbeta primers were used. Profiling relied on immunoSEQ multiplex PCR, and the TCRdb table lists in-frame clones only, not all of them. The table lists over 200,000 clones, around 80% of them singletons. Germline values: CDR1 MNHEY, CDR2 SVGAGI. V was clipped by 2 bases and J by 5 bases, with 16 bases between them. This CDR3 is built from 15 residues. Concerning this clone itself: Antigen: not known.

The source is a woman aged 40-49 years in good health and CMV-seronegative. Material for sequencing was PBMCs. The genes are TRBV6-5 and TRBJ2-7; perhaps TRBD1 as D (6 bases). Written as DNA, the CDR3 is TGTGCCAGCAGTTACACCAGTACAGGGCTGAACGAGCAGTACTTC. Translation gives CASSYTSTGLNEQYF.